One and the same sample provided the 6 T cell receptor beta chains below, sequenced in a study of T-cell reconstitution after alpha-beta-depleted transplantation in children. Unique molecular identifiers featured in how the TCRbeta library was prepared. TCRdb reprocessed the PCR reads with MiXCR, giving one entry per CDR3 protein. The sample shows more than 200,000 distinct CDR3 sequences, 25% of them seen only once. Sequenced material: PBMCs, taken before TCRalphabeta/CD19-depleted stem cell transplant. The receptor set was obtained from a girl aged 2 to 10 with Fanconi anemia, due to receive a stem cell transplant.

The CDR3 coding sequence is TGTGCCAGCAGCCAAGAAGGGATTGGCTTCGGGACAGGGCGCCAAGAGACCCAGTACTTC. Translated: CASSQEGIGFGTGRQETQYF. V gene TRBV4-2 combines with J gene TRBJ2-5; 9 bases line up with TRBD1. Germline V gene lookup returns CDR1 LGHNA and CDR2 YNFKEQ. V was pared by 0 bases and J by 1 base, with 15 bases of the junction left unmatched. The CDR3 consists of 20 residues.

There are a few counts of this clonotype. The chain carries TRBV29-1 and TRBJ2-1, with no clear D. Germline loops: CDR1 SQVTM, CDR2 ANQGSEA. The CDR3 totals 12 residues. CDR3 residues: CRRSSCKDEQFF. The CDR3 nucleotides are TGCAGACGCTCCTCGTGTAAGGATGAGCAGTTCTTC.

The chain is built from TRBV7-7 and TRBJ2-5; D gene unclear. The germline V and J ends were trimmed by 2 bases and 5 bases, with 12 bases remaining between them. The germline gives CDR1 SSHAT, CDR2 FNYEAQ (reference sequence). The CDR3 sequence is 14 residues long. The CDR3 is CASSLSRIGETQYF. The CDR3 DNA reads TGTGCCAGCAGCTTAAGTCGGATCGGGGAGACCCAGTACTTC.

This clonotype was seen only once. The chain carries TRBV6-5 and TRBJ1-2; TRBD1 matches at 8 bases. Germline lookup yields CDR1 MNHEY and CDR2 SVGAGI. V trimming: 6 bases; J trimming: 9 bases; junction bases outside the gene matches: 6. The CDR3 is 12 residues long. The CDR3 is CASSFRQGRYTF. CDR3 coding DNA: TGTGCCAGCAGCTTTAGACAGGGGCGCTACACCTTC.

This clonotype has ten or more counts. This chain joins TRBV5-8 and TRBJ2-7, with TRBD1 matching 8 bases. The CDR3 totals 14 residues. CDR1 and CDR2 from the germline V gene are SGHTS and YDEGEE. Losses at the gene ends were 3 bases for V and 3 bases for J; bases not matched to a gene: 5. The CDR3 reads CASSYRQGLYEQYF. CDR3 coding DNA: TGTGCCAGCAGCTATAGACAGGGGCTCTACGAGCAGTACTTC.

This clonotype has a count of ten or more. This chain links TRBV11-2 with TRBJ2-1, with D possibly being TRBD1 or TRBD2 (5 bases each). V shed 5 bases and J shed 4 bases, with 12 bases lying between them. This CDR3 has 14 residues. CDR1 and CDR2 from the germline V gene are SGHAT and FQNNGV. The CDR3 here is CASSKGTTYNEQFF. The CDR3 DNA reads TGTGCCAGCAGCAAGGGGACCACGTACAATGAGCAGTTCTTC.